These 27 T cell receptor beta chains were sequenced from one sample in a study of blood T cell repertoires in COVID-19. The table came from immunoSEQ multiplex PCR; TCRdb's copy has only in-frame clones and leaves some out. Counted here are fewer than 350,000 clones, about 87% occurring once; the ten biggest clones make up approximately 7.8%. Sample: peripheral blood. These receptors originate from a woman aged 45-65 years who had recovered from COVID-19.

This rearrangement joins TRBV27 to TRBJ2-6, with unresolved D. With 6 bases removed from V and 0 bases from J, the gap between germline ends came to 3 bases. This CDR3 comprises 13 residues. In germline, CDR1 is MNHEY, CDR2 SMNVEV (reference sequence). The CDR3 here is CASSLSGANVLTF. The CDR3 DNA reads as TGTGCCAGCAGCCTCTCTGGGGCCAACGTCCTGACTTTC.

The rearrangement joins TRBV30 to TRBJ2-1; TRBD2 is a possible D gene (6 bases). CDR3 size: 12 residues. With 2 bases removed from V and 8 bases from J, the gap between germline ends came to 10 bases. CDR1 GTSNPN and CDR2 SVGIG come from the germline V gene (reference sequence). CDR3 region: CAWSSSGYEQFF. The DNA of the CDR3 is TGTGCCTGGAGTAGTAGCGGCTATGAGCAGTTCTTC.

This rearrangement joins TRBV28 to TRBJ1-2, with D possibly TRBD1 on 5 matching bases. Germline V lookup: CDR1 MDHEN, CDR2 SYDVKM. CDR3 length equals 14 residues. Trimming shortened V by 4 bases and J by 8 bases, and 17 bases separated the two germline ends. CDR3 in amino acids: CASSSGGEVHGYTF. The CDR3 DNA follows: TGTGCCAGCAGTTCCGGGGGGGAGGTTCACGGCTACACCTTC.

The genes are TRBV11-2 and TRBJ1-1, with TRBD1 identical over 8 bases. The germline V gene encodes CDR1 SGHAT and CDR2 FQNNGV. This CDR3 region has 14 residues. V shed 1 base and J 6 bases; nucleotides not matched to a gene: 4. CDR3 coding DNA: TGTGCCAGCAGCTTAGGAGACAGGGGCCCTGAAGCTTTCTTT. Translation gives CASSLGDRGPEAFF.

The chain has TRBV9 and TRBJ2-2; 10 nucleotides align to TRBD1. The germline V gene encodes CDR1 SGDLS and CDR2 YYNGEE. V lost 1 base, J lost 7 bases, and 4 bases stayed unmatched. The CDR3 has 15 amino acids. CDR3 in amino acids: CASSVRQGAVGELFF. The CDR3 bases are TGTGCCAGCAGCGTACGACAGGGGGCGGTCGGGGAGCTGTTTTTT.

J is TRBJ2-5 and V is TRBV18; 11 bases line up with TRBD1. With V trimmed by 3 bases and J by 5 bases, 2 bases remained unmatched. CDR3 size: 14 residues. The V gene's germline CDR1 is KGHSH and CDR2 LQKENI. Written as DNA, the CDR3 is TGTGCCAGCTCACCGGGACAGGGGGTCGAGACCCAGTACTTC. Translated: CASSPGQGVETQYF.

CDR3 sequence: CASSPPPGGYHEQYF. CDR3 DNA: TGTGCCAGCTCACCGCCCCCAGGGGGCTACCACGAGCAGTACTTC. This chain joins TRBV18 and TRBJ2-7; 8 nucleotides agree with TRBD1. Trimming removed 3 bases from V and 5 bases from J; junction bases left unmatched: 9. Per the germline V gene, CDR1 is KGHSH and CDR2 is LQKENI. CDR3 size: 15 residues.

The rearrangement joins TRBV6-2 or TRBV6-3 to TRBJ2-7; TRBD1 might be the D (5 bases). Trimming pared 2 bases from V and 2 bases from J, leaving 16 bases between. This CDR3 contains 16 residues. Germline CDR1 MNHEY, CDR2 SVGEGT. The chain's CDR3 is CASSYLRKQGAYEQYF. CDR3 nucleotides: TGTGCCAGCAGTTACCTCAGGAAACAAGGGGCCTACGAGCAGTACTTC.

The CDR3 DNA sequence: TGTGCCAGCAGCTTAGGACTCGGACAGGGTAGTACAGATACGCAGTATTTT. Translating it yields CASSLGLGQGSTDTQYF. The V call is TRBV7-2, the J call TRBJ2-3; 8 positions agree with TRBD1. The V gene's germline CDR1 is SGHTA and CDR2 FQGNSA. This CDR3 region has 17 residues. The trim removed 1 base at V and 3 bases at J, leaving 9 bases unmatched.

The chain carries TRBV19 and TRBJ2-1; 13 bases are a match to TRBD2. Unmatched junction bases numbered 1, after V lost 1 base and J lost 4 bases. The germline V gene has CDR1 LNHDA and CDR2 SQIVND (reference sequence). The CDR3 is 16 amino acids. The CDR3 reads CASSIGLAGGYNEQFF. The CDR3 DNA reads TGTGCCAGTAGTATAGGACTAGCGGGAGGATACAATGAGCAGTTCTTC.

This clone was counted at least ten times. V usage is TRBV7-6 and J usage is TRBJ1-6; 8 bases align to TRBD1. With 5 bases clipped from V and 6 bases from J, the junction kept 12 bases outside the gene matches. The CDR3 totals 17 residues. Germline V gene data show CDR1 as SGHVS and CDR2 as FNYEAQ. The chain's CDR3 is CASSPYIPGQGNSPLHF. The DNA for the CDR3 is TGTGCCAGCAGCCCATATATCCCCGGACAGGGTAATTCACCCCTCCACTTT.

The chain joins TRBV2 to TRBJ2-3, with D possibly being TRBD1 (6 bases). V lost 1 base to trimming and J lost 7 bases, with 12 bases between them. Germline V gene data show CDR1 as SNHLY and CDR2 as FYNNEI. This CDR3 is 14 amino acids long. CDR3 sequence reads: CASSEDRVTHTQYF. The CDR3 region has the DNA TGTGCCAGCAGTGAAGACAGGGTAACCCATACGCAGTATTTT.

J is TRBJ2-7 and V is TRBV18; the match to TRBD2 covers 9 bases. The CDR3 has 15 residues. CDR1 is KGHSH, CDR2 LQKENI, per germline. The junction had 6 bases not matched to a gene; V was cut back by 3 bases and J by 3 bases. The CDR3 coding sequence is TGTGCCAGCTCACCCGCGCAGACTAGCGGCTACGAGCAGTACTTC. It translates to CASSPAQTSGYEQYF.

This clone has only one observation. The V gene is TRBV3-1 (or the pseudogene TRBV3-2), the J gene TRBJ2-2; 12 bases align to TRBD2. The CDR3 covers 16 residues. Germline V lookup: CDR1 LGHDT, CDR2 YNNKEL (reference sequence). Germline trimming cut 1 base from V and 5 bases from J; bases unmatched to any gene: 2. CDR3: CASSQGTSGITGELFF. As DNA, the CDR3 is TGTGCCAGCAGCCAAGGGACTAGCGGGATTACCGGGGAGCTGTTTTTT.

This clone was seen only a few times. The gene calls are TRBV18 and TRBJ2-1, with 10 positions matching TRBD1. J was trimmed by 0 bases and V by 8 bases; bases with no gene match: 19. Germline CDR1 KGHSH, CDR2 LQKENI. The CDR3 loop spans 20 amino acids. The CDR3 DNA reads TGTGCCAGCCAACCCCCCCTTCGGGACAGGGGCCTGGACTCCTACAATGAGCAGTTCTTC. Protein sequence: CASQPPLRDRGLDSYNEQFF.

The V call is TRBV20-1, the J call TRBJ2-7; TRBD1 is a possible D gene (5 bases). This CDR3 spans 11 amino acids. The V gene's germline CDR1 is DFQATT and CDR2 SNEGSKA (reference sequence). The V gene lost 6 bases and the J gene lost 2 bases, with 8 bases spanning the gap. The CDR3 spells CSAPGTYEQYF. Here the CDR3 DNA reads TGCAGTGCCCCAGGGACCTACGAGCAGTACTTC.

V is TRBV4-3 and J is TRBJ2-2, with a possible D match to TRBD1 (6 bases). The germline gives CDR1 LGHNA, CDR2 YSLEER. V was clipped by 1 base and J by 8 bases, with 14 bases between them. The CDR3 loop spans 15 amino acids. The CDR3 loop reads CASSQAVDSRGELFF. CDR3 coding DNA: TGCGCCAGCAGCCAAGCGGTGGACAGCCGTGGGGAGCTGTTTTTT.

This sequence joins TRBV7-9 and TRBJ1-4, with 10 positions matching TRBD1. The ends lost 3 bases at V and 5 bases at J; junction bases unmatched: 3. Germline V lookup: CDR1 SEHNR, CDR2 FQNEAQ (reference sequence). The CDR3 spans 15 residues. CDR3 sequence: CASSFSGQGNEKLFF. The DNA of the CDR3 is TGTGCCAGCAGCTTCTCGGGACAGGGGAATGAAAAACTGTTTTTT.

The rearrangement links TRBV29-1 to TRBJ2-3, with 11 positions matching TRBD2. In germline, CDR1 is SQVTM, CDR2 ANQGSEA. CDR3 length equals 16 residues. J lost 2 bases, V lost 1 base, and 5 bases had no gene match. The CDR3 coding sequence is TGCAGCGTTGAAGGACTAGCGGGGCAAGTCACAGATACGCAGTATTTT. Translation: CSVEGLAGQVTDTQYF.

The chain combines TRBV2 with TRBJ2-3; 11 nucleotides match TRBD2. CDR1 is SNHLY and CDR2 is FYNNEI in the germline V gene. The CDR3 spans 16 residues. With V trimmed by 3 bases and J by 1 base, 3 bases remained unmatched. CDR3 nucleotide sequence: TGTGCCAGCAGTGAGTCGACTAGCGGGGGCACAGATACGCAGTATTTT. It translates to CASSESTSGGTDTQYF.

CDR3 residues: CASSLSMGQFYGYTF. Written as DNA, the CDR3 is TGTGCCAGCAGTTTGTCAATGGGACAGTTCTATGGCTACACCTTC. The V and J genes are TRBV28 and TRBJ1-2; 7 nucleotides match TRBD1. Germline V gives CDR1 MDHEN, CDR2 SYDVKM. V trimming: 3 bases; J trimming: 4 bases; junction bases outside the gene matches: 8. The CDR3 spans 15 residues.

This sequence joins TRBV18 and TRBJ2-5; maybe TRBD1 (5 bases). Germline V gene data show CDR1 as KGHSH and CDR2 as LQKENI. The CDR3 spans 14 residues. Trimming pared 4 bases from V and 5 bases from J, leaving 14 bases between. CDR3 region: CASSRSYPGETQYF. CDR3 nucleotide sequence: TGTGCCAGCTCACGTTCCTACCCAGGGGAGACCCAGTACTTC. Full variable domain (outside the CDR3, taken from reference TRBV18 and TRBJ2-5): NAGVMQNPRHLVRRRGQEARLRCSPMKGHSHVYWYRQLPEEGLKFMVYLQKENIIDESGMPKERFSAEFPKEGPSILRIQQVVRGDSAAYFCASSRSYPGETQYFGPGTRLLVL.

This clone was picked up one time. This chain uses TRBV5-4 with TRBJ1-2; no reliable D call. The length of the CDR3 is 15 residues. Trimming removed 1 base at V and 2 bases at J, with 12 bases between. The germline V gene has CDR1 SGHNT and CDR2 YYREEE (reference sequence). The CDR3 DNA sequence: TGTGCCAGCAGCTTGACGGCGGGCGGGAACTATGGCTACACCTTC. Translating gives CASSLTAGGNYGYTF.

The rearrangement joins TRBV7-9 to TRBJ2-1; 10 bases match TRBD2. The CDR3 length is 15 residues. Per germline, CDR1 SEHNR and CDR2 FQNEAQ (reference sequence). J gave up 6 bases and V 3 bases, and 5 bases lay outside the gene matches. CDR3 sequence reads: CASSFTSGDPNEQFF. In DNA, the CDR3 is TGTGCCAGCAGCTTTACTAGCGGGGACCCCAATGAGCAGTTCTTC.

V gene TRBV6-5 combines with J gene TRBJ1-1, with a weak D call TRBD1 (5 bases). Between the trimmed V and J ends, which lost 2 bases and 3 bases, there was a span of 10 bases. The length of the CDR3 is 14 residues. From germline, CDR1 is MNHEY and CDR2 SVGAGI. The CDR3 region has the DNA TGTGCCAGCAGTTACCCAGGGCGGCACACTGAAGCTTTCTTT. Translating it yields CASSYPGRHTEAFF.

The CDR3 nucleotides read TGTGCCAGCAGTTTTACATTTTCCTACGAGCAGTACTTC. This translates into CASSFTFSYEQYF. V usage is TRBV12-3 or TRBV12-4 and J usage is TRBJ2-7; no reliable D call. The ends were cut back, 3 bases at V and 1 base at J, with 7 bases in the middle. The CDR3 length is 13 residues.

This sequence joins TRBV19 and TRBJ2-3; D ambiguous. With 8 bases removed from V and 0 bases from J, the gap between germline ends came to 9 bases. Per the germline V gene, CDR1 is LNHDA and CDR2 is SQIVND (reference sequence). The CDR3 contains 13 residues. The CDR3 DNA is TGTGCCAGTGATGACGGGAGCACAGATACGCAGTATTTT. This codes for CASDDGSTDTQYF.